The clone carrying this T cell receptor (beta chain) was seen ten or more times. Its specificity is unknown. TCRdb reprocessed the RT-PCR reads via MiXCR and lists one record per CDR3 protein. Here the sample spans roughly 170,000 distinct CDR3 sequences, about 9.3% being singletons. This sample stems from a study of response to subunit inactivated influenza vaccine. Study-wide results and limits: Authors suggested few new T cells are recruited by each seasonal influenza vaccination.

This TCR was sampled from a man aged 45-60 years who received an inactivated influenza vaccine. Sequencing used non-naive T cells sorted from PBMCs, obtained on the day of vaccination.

CDR3 protein: CSVPDWNNEQFF. Here the CDR3 DNA reads TGCAGTGTCCCGGACTGGAACAATGAGCAGTTCTTC. The V and J genes are TRBV20-1 and TRBJ2-1; tentative D call: TRBD2 (5 bases). V was cut by 7 bases and J by 5 bases, with 12 bases left in between. Germline V gene data show CDR1 as DFQATT and CDR2 as SNEGSKA (reference sequence). The CDR3 runs to 12 residues.